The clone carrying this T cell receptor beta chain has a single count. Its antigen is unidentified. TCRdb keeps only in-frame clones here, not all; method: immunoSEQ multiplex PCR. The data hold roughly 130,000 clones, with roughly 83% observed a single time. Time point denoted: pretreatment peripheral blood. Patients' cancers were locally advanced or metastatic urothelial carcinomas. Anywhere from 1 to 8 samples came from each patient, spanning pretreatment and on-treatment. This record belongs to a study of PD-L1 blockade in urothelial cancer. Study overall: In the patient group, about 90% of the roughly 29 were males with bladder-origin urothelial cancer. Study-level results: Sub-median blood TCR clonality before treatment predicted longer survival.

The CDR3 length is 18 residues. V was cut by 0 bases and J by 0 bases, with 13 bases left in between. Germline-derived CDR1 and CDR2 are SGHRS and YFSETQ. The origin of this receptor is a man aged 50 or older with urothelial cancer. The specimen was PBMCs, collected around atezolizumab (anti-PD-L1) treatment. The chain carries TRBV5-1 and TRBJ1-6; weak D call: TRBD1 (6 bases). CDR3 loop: CASSLGGPVSSYNSPLHF. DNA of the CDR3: TGCGCCAGCAGCTTGGGGGGGCCAGTCAGCTCCTATAATTCACCCCTCCACTTT.